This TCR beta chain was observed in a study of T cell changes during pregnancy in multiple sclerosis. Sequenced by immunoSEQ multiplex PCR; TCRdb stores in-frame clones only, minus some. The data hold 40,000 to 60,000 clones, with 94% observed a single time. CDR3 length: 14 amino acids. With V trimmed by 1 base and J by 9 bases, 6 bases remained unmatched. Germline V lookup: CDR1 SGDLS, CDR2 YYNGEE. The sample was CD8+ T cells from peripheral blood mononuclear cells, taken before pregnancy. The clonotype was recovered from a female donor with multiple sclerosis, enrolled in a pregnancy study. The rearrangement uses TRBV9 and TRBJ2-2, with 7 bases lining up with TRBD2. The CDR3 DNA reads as TGTGCCAGCAGCGTATCGCGGGAGAGGAGGGAGCTGTTTTTT. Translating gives CASSVSRERRELFF.